These 16 T cell receptor beta chains came from one sample sequenced in a study of regulatory T cells in long-lasting Graves disease. Regarding time point: newly diagnosed GD, antithyroid drugs for less than 3 months. Scientists built the TCR library using RNA that was extracted from PBMCs. Combining iRepertoire HTBI primers with Arm-PCR of CDR3 regions, the authors built TCR beta libraries. TCRdb processed the multiplex PCR reads anew with MiXCR; each CDR3 protein has one entry. The sample includes 200,000 to 250,000 distinct CDR3 sequences, roughly 19% of them seen just once. This sample was also put to use in a study of T cells in Graves' hyperthyroidism and ophthalmopathy.

Sequenced here: peripheral blood mononuclear cells (PBMCs), sampled at new diagnosis, from a patient treated with antithyroid drugs. Receptors originate from a woman in her twenties or thirties with Graves disease.

This clonotype was seen at least ten times. The CDR3 is CASSPPVVTDYGYTF. For the CDR3, the DNA is TGTGCCAGCTCACCACCGGTGGTAACGGACTATGGCTACACCTTC. This chain joins TRBV18 and TRBJ1-2; D is ambiguous. Germline CDR1 is KGHSH and CDR2 is LQKENI. This CDR3 contains 15 residues. Trimming took 0 bases from V and 3 from J, leaving 11 bases between them.

In this sample, this clonotype turned up many times. J is TRBJ1-2 and V is TRBV3-1; D is uncertain. V was clipped by 1 base and J by 8 bases, with 11 bases between them. Looked up from germline, CDR1 is LGHDT and CDR2 is YNNKEL (reference sequence). CDR3 length equals 13 residues. The CDR3, as DNA: TGTGCCAGCAGCCAAGTAGGGAGCGGCGGCTACACCTTC. It specifies CASSQVGSGGYTF.

This clonotype appeared a few times. The CDR3 nucleotides read TGTGCCAGCAGCCAAGAAATACCGTCGACAGGGGCCCCCTATGGCTACACCTTC. This translates into CASSQEIPSTGAPYGYTF. V and J are TRBV14 and TRBJ1-2, with 8 bases that match TRBD1. The CDR3 sequence is 18 residues long. Germline values: CDR1 SGHDN, CDR2 FVKESK. Trimming cost V 0 bases and J 4 bases; bases outside gene matches: 13.

Many counts were recorded for this clonotype. The rearrangement joins TRBV27 to TRBJ1-1; no firm D call. The CDR3 has 15 amino acids. V was shortened by 3 bases and J by 0 bases, with 11 bases between the two germline ends. Germline V gene lookup returns CDR1 MNHEY and CDR2 SMNVEV (reference sequence). CDR3 region: CASSLRWNMNTEAFF. The CDR3 bases are TGTGCCAGCAGTTTGAGGTGGAACATGAACACTGAAGCTTTCTTT.

The genes are TRBV7-2 and TRBJ1-2; D is perhaps TRBD1 (6 bases). Trimming took 0 bases from V and 2 from J, leaving 13 bases between them. The germline V gene encodes CDR1 SGHTA and CDR2 FQGNSA. The CDR3 loop spans 16 amino acids. In DNA form, the CDR3 reads TGTGCCAGCAGCTTAGCGTCACAGGGATCGAACTATGGCTACACCTTC. It translates to CASSLASQGSNYGYTF.

This clonotype was seen repeatedly, ten times or more. This chain connects TRBV28 to TRBJ2-1; the D is unclear. The V end lost 5 bases, the J end lost 2 bases, and 10 bases lay between the germline ends. Germline V gives CDR1 MDHEN, CDR2 SYDVKM. The CDR3 is 14 residues long. The CDR3 region is CASSRPSTYNEQFF. CDR3 in DNA: TGTGCCAGCAGTCGACCGAGTACCTACAATGAGCAGTTCTTC.

This clonotype was seen ten or more times. The chain recombines TRBV6-1 with TRBJ1-2; D is ambiguous. The CDR3 loop spans 16 amino acids. The ends were cut back, 5 bases at V and 0 bases at J, with 16 bases in the middle. The germline V gene encodes CDR1 MNHNS and CDR2 SASEGT. CDR3 in DNA: TGTGCCAGCAGTCCATCTTTGGGTACGGCTAACTATGGCTACACCTTC. Translating it yields CASSPSLGTANYGYTF.

This chain joins TRBV2 and TRBJ2-7, with 9 bases matching TRBD1. V trimming: 7 bases; J trimming: 6 bases; junction bases outside the gene matches: 4. The CDR3 loop spans 12 amino acids. The germline V gene encodes CDR1 SNHLY and CDR2 FYNNEI. CDR3 region: CASTGTGSEQYF. The CDR3 DNA follows: TGTGCCAGCACCGGGACAGGGAGCGAGCAGTACTTC.

This clonotype was counted only a few times. This may stem from a read error, because a much larger clone lies one nucleotide away. The chain uses TRBV28 and TRBJ2-3; possible D gene TRBD2, 6 bases. The CDR3 is made up of 14 amino acids. CDR1 MDHEN and CDR2 SYDVKM come from the germline V gene. CDR3: CASSSSWGRETRYF. CDR3 coding DNA: TGTGCCAGCAGTTCATCGTGGGGACGGGAGACCCGGTACTTC.

This clonotype has ten or more counts. This chain joins TRBV20-1 and TRBJ2-3; 10 nucleotides agree with TRBD2. Germline V gene data show CDR1 as DFQATT and CDR2 as SNEGSKA (reference sequence). The CDR3 extends over 15 amino acids. With V trimmed by 3 bases and J by 4 bases, 7 bases remained unmatched. The CDR3 nucleotides read TGCAGTGCTAGTAAGCGGGAGGGCCTGGCAGATACGCAGTATTTT. This translates into CSASKREGLADTQYF.

In its sample, this clonotype was seen many times. The chain uses TRBV11-2 and TRBJ2-7; 7 nucleotides line up with TRBD1. The CDR3 sequence is 14 residues long. Germline V gene data show CDR1 as SGHAT and CDR2 as FQNNGV. V shed 1 base, J shed 6 bases, and the junction held 6 bases outside the gene matches. In DNA, the CDR3 is TGTGCCAGCAGCTTAGTAGGGACAGCGATCGAGCAGTACTTC. This translates into CASSLVGTAIEQYF.

The sample holds many counts of this clonotype. The V and J genes are TRBV5-6 and TRBJ1-4; 9 nucleotides line up with TRBD1. This CDR3 comprises 14 residues. V shed 4 bases and J 8 bases; nucleotides not matched to a gene: 6. Germline CDR1 is SGHDT and CDR2 is YYEEEE. The CDR3 DNA sequence: TGTGCCAGCAGCACGGGACAGGGCAACGAAAAACTGTTTTTT. Amino acids: CASSTGQGNEKLFF.

This clonotype was seen only a few times. This chain links TRBV7-2 with TRBJ2-3, with 9 bases fitting TRBD2. Losses at the gene ends were 3 bases for V and 5 bases for J; bases not matched to a gene: 0. The germline CDR1 and CDR2 sequences are SGHTA and FQGNSA. The CDR3 is 13 amino acids. Here the CDR3 DNA reads TGTGCCAGCAGCTTGACTAGCGGAGATACGCAGTATTTT. Protein sequence: CASSLTSGDTQYF.

In this sample, this clonotype turned up many times. The J gene is TRBJ2-5, the V gene TRBV20-1; D unclear. V lost 1 base and J 2 bases, leaving 14 bases between the germline ends. The CDR3 loop spans 15 amino acids. CDR1 and CDR2 from the germline V gene are DFQATT and SNEGSKA (reference sequence). The CDR3, as DNA: TGCAGTGCTAGAGCGTTCAAAGTGGGGCAAGAGACCCAGTACTTC. Amino acids: CSARAFKVGQETQYF.

This clonotype was found many times. CDR3 sequence (DNA): TGTGCCAGCAGCCAACGGACAGGGAGTAATGAAAAACTGTTTTTT. Its translation is CASSQRTGSNEKLFF. This rearrangement joins TRBV3-1 to TRBJ1-4, with 8 bases identical to TRBD1. From germline, CDR1 is LGHDT and CDR2 YNNKEL (reference sequence). V shed 2 bases and J 4 bases; nucleotides not matched to a gene: 3. The CDR3 is 15 residues long.

This clonotype came up a few times. The CDR3 reads CATSGGQLNEKLFF. The CDR3 nucleotides read TGTGCCACCAGCGGGGGACAGCTTAATGAAAAACTGTTTTTT. The rearrangement links TRBV15 to TRBJ1-4; TRBD1 matches 7 bases. Germline V CDR1 and CDR2: LNHNV, YYDKDF (reference sequence). The CDR3 contains 14 residues. Trimming removed 5 bases from V and 4 bases from J; junction bases left unmatched: 4. The whole variable domain, filled in from reference TRBV15 and TRBJ1-4, reads DAMVIQNPRYQVTQFGKPVTLSCSQTLNHNVMYWYQQKSSQAPKLLFHYYDKDFNNEADTPDNFQSRRPNTSFCFLDIRSPGLGDTAMYLCATSGGQLNEKLFFGSGTQLSVL.